This T cell receptor beta chain was obtained from a study of blood T cell repertoires in COVID-19. Background on the study: The samples span acute and convalescent COVID-19 from the United States, Italy and Spain. PBMCs, B-cell-depleted T cells, or T cells were the source of the cDNA or gDNA that made up the material.

Original analysis: Estimation of nucleated cell counts relied on the amplification of reference gene primers. Clones were read by immunoSEQ multiplex PCR, and TCRdb kept only the in-frame ones, dropping some. The V and J calls and clone size are taken from that table; D and trimming were inferred from the DNA. The sample records around 250,000 clones, about 80% being singletons. The CDR3 covers 12 residues. Trimming removed 0 bases at V and 8 bases at J, with 4 bases between. The germline gives CDR1 WNHNN, CDR2 SYGVQD (reference sequence). This receptor was taken from a middle-aged man with active or convalescent COVID-19. The V gene is TRBV10-1, the J gene TRBJ2-2; no clear D gene. The specimen sequenced was peripheral blood. Here the CDR3 reads CASSESSGELFF. CDR3 bases: TGCGCCAGCAGTGAGTCGAGTGGGGAGCTGTTTTTT.